The 7 T cell receptor beta chains presented below share a single source sample, sequenced in a study of early T cells in non-severe SARS-CoV-2 infection. TCRdb re-called the 5' RACE reads with MiXCR, one entry per CDR3 protein. The data hold about 110,000 distinct CDR3 sequences, with 9% to 14% observed a single time. Sequencing used whole blood. The receptors originated from an adult who was a healthcare worker with PCR-confirmed SARS-CoV-2 infection or an uninfected control (not recorded which).

A word on this clonotype: With a much larger clone just one base away, this may be a read error. This sequence joins TRBV11-2 and TRBJ2-7; D not certain. Trimming shortened V by 1 base and J by 2 bases, and 15 bases separated the two germline ends. The CDR3 spans 16 residues. Germline lookup yields CDR1 SGHAT and CDR2 FQNNGV. DNA for the CDR3: TGTGCCAGCAGCTTAGGAGTCCAGAGGCGGCCCTACGAGCAGTACTTC. This gives the protein CASSLGVQRRPYEQYF.

This clonotype came up once. This rearrangement joins TRBV12-3 or TRBV12-4 to TRBJ1-6, with D uncertain. The CDR3 is made up of 12 amino acids. Trimming shortened V by 6 bases and J by 9 bases, and 9 bases separated the two germline ends. DNA of the CDR3: TGTGCCAGCAGCCCCAAAAGTTCACCCCTCCACTTT. Translated, it gives CASSPKSSPLHF.

This clonotype has more than one count but fewer than ten. The rearrangement uses TRBV20-1 and TRBJ2-7, with TRBD1 matching 10 bases. The V gene's germline CDR1 is DFQATT and CDR2 SNEGSKA (reference sequence). The CDR3 contains 15 residues. The V gene end was trimmed by 6 bases and the J gene end by 7 bases; junction bases not matched to a gene: 15. The chain's CDR3 is CSATPRQGAAWEQYF. The DNA for the CDR3 is TGCAGTGCCACCCCTCGACAGGGGGCCGCCTGGGAGCAGTACTTC.

This clonotype turned up a few times. The chain couples TRBV5-4 to TRBJ2-5; 8 bases fit TRBD1. The length of the CDR3 is 15 residues. Germline loops: CDR1 SGHNT, CDR2 YYREEE (reference sequence). Germline trimming cut 5 bases from V and 2 bases from J; bases unmatched to any gene: 8. The CDR3 bases are TGTGCCAGCAGTTATGACAGGGGAGGTCAAGAGACCCAGTACTTC. Residues: CASSYDRGGQETQYF.

This clonotype was seen more than once but under ten times. This chain uses TRBV30 with TRBJ1-2; TRBD1 might be the D (5 bases). The CDR3 has 15 amino acids. Germline lookup yields CDR1 GTSNPN and CDR2 SVGIG (reference sequence). V was shortened by 1 base and J by 2 bases, with 14 bases between the two germline ends. The CDR3 here is CAWSDPGQPNYGYTF. The CDR3 region has the DNA TGTGCCTGGAGTGACCCCGGACAACCGAACTATGGCTACACCTTC.

The rearrangement joins TRBV6-5 to TRBJ2-1; TRBD1 might be the D (6 bases). V shed 3 bases and J shed 9 bases, with 18 bases lying between them. The germline V gene has CDR1 MNHEY and CDR2 SVGAGI. This CDR3 has 15 amino acids. The CDR3, as DNA: TGTGCCAGCAGTTATAGAAGACAGGTGCGGAGTGAGCAGTTCTTC. Protein: CASSYRRQVRSEQFF.

This clonotype showed up just a few times. The V call is TRBV30, the J call TRBJ2-7; TRBD1 matches at 7 bases. CDR1 GTSNPN and CDR2 SVGIG come from the germline V gene (reference sequence). V shed 2 bases, J shed 2 bases, and the junction held 12 bases outside the gene matches. This CDR3 spans 16 amino acids. The CDR3 loop is CAWSKTIRTGTYEQYF. CDR3 DNA sequence: TGTGCCTGGAGTAAGACGATCCGGACAGGCACCTACGAGCAGTACTTC.